A selection of T cell receptor beta chains follows, all from one sample in a study of T-cell memory formation after mild COVID-19. TCRdb redid the calling of the 5' RACE reads with MiXCR, one entry per CDR3 protein. The sample consists of about 150,000 distinct CDR3 sequences, 13% to 15% of them appearing once. Sequenced input: PBMCs or a T cell subset sorted from them (not recorded which). All receptors derive from an adult woman who had mild COVID-19 (a few samples of this study predate the infection). Cell type and time point are not known. Both conserved end residues are part of each CDR3. Fields, in order: J gene, clone size, D gene, V gene, CDR3 DNA, CDR3 protein. D genes are given only for firm matches. Not all rows give a size; the values are once, few, many and, for expanded clones, a class.

TRBJ2-7	.	.	TRBV5-1	TGCGCCAGCAGCTTAAGTTGGGGGCCCTCCTACGAGCAGTACTTC	CASSLSWGPSYEQYF
TRBJ1-2	many	.	TRBV3-1	TGTGCCAGCAGCCAAGGGGGAGGGTATGGCTACACCTTC	CASSQGGGYGYTF
TRBJ2-3	.	.	TRBV15	TGTGCCACCAGCACAGGGACGGGGAAGCTCACAGATACGCAGTATTTT	CATSTGTGKLTDTQYF
TRBJ2-3	.	.	TRBV27	TGTGCCAGCAGTTTGACCCCCGGAGATACGCAGTATTTT	CASSLTPGDTQYF
TRBJ2-7	.	TRBD2	TRBV18	TGTGCCAGCTCACCGGGACTAGCGGGGGGATACGAGCAGTACTTC	CASSPGLAGGYEQYF
TRBJ2-5	few	TRBD1	TRBV7-9	TGTGCCAGCAGCGTAGGGACAGGAACACAAGAGACCCAGTACTTC	CASSVGTGTQETQYF
TRBJ2-1	.	TRBD2	TRBV7-3	TGTGCCAGCAGCTCCGCTAGCGGGAGGGCCCACAATGAGCAGTTCTTC	CASSSASGRAHNEQFF
TRBJ2-7	many	TRBD1	TRBV30	TGTGCCTCCGTCCCACGGACAGGCTACGAGCAGTACTTC	CASVPRTGYEQYF
TRBJ2-1	few	TRBD2	TRBV29-1	TGCAGCGTTCCGGGACTAGCGCTACCCAATGAGCAGTTCTTC	CSVPGLALPNEQFF
TRBJ2-3	many	TRBD2	TRBV15	TGTGCCACCAGCAGAGAGGCGGGAGTCAGAGATACGCAGTATTTT	CATSREAGVRDTQYF
TRBJ1-1	few	.	TRBV5-5	TGTGCCAGCAGCTCGGTGGGCACTGAAGCTTTCTTT	CASSSVGTEAFF
TRBJ2-3	few	.	TRBV12-3/TRBV12-4	TGTGCCAGCAGTTGGGGGGGGCCAGATACGCAGTATTTT	CASSWGGPDTQYF
TRBJ2-4	.	.	TRBV29-1	TGCAGCGTTCCCCTCTTACACCCACTAGCCAAAAACATTCAGTACTTC	CSVPLLHPLAKNIQYF
TRBJ1-5	few	TRBD1	TRBV25-1	TGTGCCAGCAGTGGAGACAGGGGGATGGCTCAGCCCCAGCATTTT	CASSGDRGMAQPQHF
TRBJ2-1	.	.	TRBV2	TGTGCCAGCAGTGCACTAGACCTTACCTACAATGAGCAGTTCTTC	CASSALDLTYNEQFF
TRBJ2-3	many	.	TRBV6-4	TGTGCCAGCAGTGACTCGAGGGTAGGGGATGCAGATACGCAGTATTTT	CASSDSRVGDADTQYF
TRBJ2-1	few	.	TRBV12-5	TGTGCTAGTGGTTTGGTACTGGCAGGGGTCGGTGAGAATGAGCAGTTCTTC	CASGLVLAGVGENEQFF
TRBJ2-5	.	TRBD2	TRBV7-6	TGTGCCAGCAGCCCCGGCCTAGCGGGGGGTTGGGAGACCCAGTACTTC	CASSPGLAGGWETQYF
TRBJ2-1	few	TRBD1	TRBV5-6	TGTGCCAGCAGCTTCCAGGGGGCGCTGGACAATGAGCAGTTCTTC	CASSFQGALDNEQFF
TRBJ2-3	many	.	TRBV29-1	TGCAGCGTTGACACAGGCACAGATACGCAGTATTTT	CSVDTGTDTQYF
TRBJ1-1	.	.	TRBV6-6	TGTGCCAGCAGTTACGAAGGCCGAGGAGCTTTCTTT	CASSYEGRGAFF
TRBJ2-1	many	TRBD2	TRBV5-1	TGCGCCAGCAGCCCGAGGAGGACTGGACTAGCGGGATACAATGAGCAGTTCTTC	CASSPRRTGLAGYNEQFF
TRBJ2-7	.	.	TRBV18	TGTGCCAGCTCACCAACCGGGCCTAGCTCCTACGAGCAGTACTTC	CASSPTGPSSYEQYF
TRBJ2-3	few	.	TRBV6-6	TGTGCCAGCAGTTACTCGACATCCCTCACCGGGGATACGCAGTATTTT	CASSYSTSLTGDTQYF
TRBJ2-7	.	TRBD2	TRBV7-9	TGTGCCAGCAGCTTATATCTAACTAGCGGTCCCGGCTCCTACGAGCAGTACTTC	CASSLYLTSGPGSYEQYF
TRBJ1-2	few	.	TRBV12-3/TRBV12-4	.	CASSTSGAYGYTF
TRBJ2-7	.	.	TRBV2	TGTGCCAGCAGGGAAAGTCTTCAGGGGACCTACGAGCAGTACTTC	CASRESLQGTYEQYF
TRBJ2-1	.	TRBD2	TRBV3-1	TGTGCCAGCAGCCCAGGACTAGCGGGAGAGCAGTTCTTC	CASSPGLAGEQFF
TRBJ2-7	.	TRBD2	TRBV20-1	TGCAGTGCTAGGGGGACTAGCGGGTCGCCCTCCTACGAGCAGTACTTC	CSARGTSGSPSYEQYF
TRBJ2-7	few	.	TRBV7-9	TGTGCCAGCAGCTTGACAGGACTCGACTCCTACGAGCAGTACTTC	CASSLTGLDSYEQYF
TRBJ2-5	.	.	TRBV10-3	TGTGCCATCAGTGAAGGAGGACCGCAGGCCGGGGAGACCCAGTACTTC	CAISEGGPQAGETQYF
TRBJ2-5	many	.	TRBV7-2	TGTGCCAGCAGCCCCACGAGACGAGAGACCCAGTACTTC	CASSPTRRETQYF
TRBJ1-2	.	TRBD1	TRBV12-3/TRBV12-4	TGTGCCAGCAGCCGCAAGCAGGGGGGGTTCAACTATGGCTACACCTTC	CASSRKQGGFNYGYTF
TRBJ2-2	.	TRBD2	TRBV14	TGTGCCAGCAGACTAGCGGGGGGCACCGGGGAGCTGTTTTTT	CASRLAGGTGELFF
TRBJ2-5	.	.	TRBV10-3	TGTGCCATCAGTGATCTTCTTCGCGGGATGGGAGAGACCCAGTACTTC	CAISDLLRGMGETQYF
TRBJ2-7	many	TRBD1	TRBV12-3/TRBV12-4	TGTGCCAGCAGTCCGGGGACAGGGATAATTTCTGCCTACGAGCAGTACTTC	CASSPGTGIISAYEQYF
TRBJ2-5	many	.	TRBV7-2	TGTGCCAGCAGCTTAAGGAGTGTCGGACGAGGGCTTAGAGAGACCCAGTACTTC	CASSLRSVGRGLRETQYF
TRBJ2-1	.	.	TRBV4-1	TGCGCCAGCAGCCAAGGGCGCGGGGGCTATGAGCAGTTCTTC	CASSQGRGGYEQFF
TRBJ2-1	many	TRBD2	TRBV7-8	TGTGCCAGCAGCTGGGAGGGACTAGCGTACAGCTCCTACAATGAGCAGTTCTTC	CASSWEGLAYSSYNEQFF
TRBJ2-5	few	.	TRBV7-9	TGTGCCAGCAGCGGGGGGGGCCGTGAGACCCAGTACTTC	CASSGGGRETQYF
TRBJ2-1	.	TRBD1	TRBV20-1	TGCAGTGCTAGAGCAGGGGGTCTTAATATCTTC	CSARAGGLNIF
TRBJ1-2	few	.	TRBV4-2	TGTGCCAGCAGCCCCAACGGGGTTTCGGGTGGCTACACCTTC	CASSPNGVSGGYTF
TRBJ2-7	few	TRBD2	TRBV20-1	TGCAGTGCTAGTATGACTAGCGGGAGAAACTACGAGCAGTACTTC	CSASMTSGRNYEQYF
TRBJ2-3	few	TRBD1	TRBV27	TGTGCCAGCAGCGGATACACAGGGGGCTTGGCAGATACGCAGTATTTT	CASSGYTGGLADTQYF
TRBJ2-7	.	TRBD2	TRBV20-1	TGCAGTGCTAGAGATCGCCCCGGACTAGCGGGGGTCTACGAGCAGTACTTC	CSARDRPGLAGVYEQYF
TRBJ2-1	.	TRBD1	TRBV7-8	TGTGCCAGCAGCATGGACAGGGCGTCCAATGAGCAGTTCTTC	CASSMDRASNEQFF
TRBJ2-7	.	TRBD2	TRBV19	TGTGCCAGTACCAACAGGGGTAGGGGACTAGCGGGAGAGCGGAACCACGAGCAGTACTTC	CASTNRGRGLAGERNHEQYF
TRBJ1-1	.	.	TRBV14	TGTGCCAGCAGACTCGCGCGTTTCACGGTTTTCTTT	CASRLARFTVFF
TRBJ2-5	.	TRBD1	TRBV6-2/TRBV6-3	TGTGCCAGCAGTTACTCGAGGACAGGTTCGGAGACCCAGTACTTC	CASSYSRTGSETQYF
TRBJ2-3	.	.	TRBV5-1	TGCGCCAGCAGTTACACTCTAGCGTTAGCTAGAGATACGCAGTATTTT	CASSYTLALARDTQYF
TRBJ1-5	.	.	TRBV20-1	TGCAGTGCTAGCACCTCCCCGATACAGGGAAGTCTTAGCAATCAGCCCCAGCATTTT	CSASTSPIQGSLSNQPQHF
TRBJ2-1	.	TRBD1	TRBV6-6	TGTGCCAGCAGGGTCGGGACAGGGGGCAATGAGCAGTTCTTC	CASRVGTGGNEQFF
TRBJ2-1	.	TRBD2	TRBV11-2	TGTGCCAGGAGCTCGGCCCCTGGAGTAGCGGGAGGAGATGAGCAGTTCTTC	CARSSAPGVAGGDEQFF
TRBJ2-4	.	TRBD1	TRBV4-3	TGCGCCAGCAGCCAAGTGGGACAGGGGACGAACATTCAGTACTTC	CASSQVGQGTNIQYF
TRBJ2-3	many	TRBD2	TRBV6-5	TGTGCCAGCAGTTACGGTAGCGGGGGGAGCACAGATACGCAGTATTTT	CASSYGSGGSTDTQYF
TRBJ2-3	.	TRBD1	TRBV30	TGTGCCTGGAGTATCGGGACAGCAGATACGCAGTATTTT	CAWSIGTADTQYF
TRBJ1-6	.	.	TRBV4-2	TGTGCCAGCAGCCCGCCGGTAGCCAGGGTTCATTCACCCCTCCACTTT	CASSPPVARVHSPLHF
TRBJ1-1	few	.	TRBV3-1	TGTGCCAGCAGCCCTTGGGGGGGCGTAGACACTGAAGCTTTCTTT	CASSPWGGVDTEAFF
TRBJ2-7	few	TRBD2	TRBV2	TGTGCCAGCAGTGCTAGCGGGGGTACTTTGTACGAGCAGTACTTC	CASSASGGTLYEQYF
TRBJ1-1	.	.	TRBV4-3	TGCGCCAGCAGCCAAGATGTCGGGGCGATAAACACTGAAGCTTTCTTT	CASSQDVGAINTEAFF